This entry features one TCR beta chain sequence. A read error may account for a junction end that differs from germline. The source of the sample is a study of CD8+CD57+ T cells in acquired aplastic anemia. Flow cytometry had shown expanded CD8+CD57+ cells in the patients chosen for sequencing. Among the patients, all had severe acquired aplastic anemia. The germline CDR1 and CDR2 sequences are SEHNR and FQNEAQ (reference sequence). CDR3 length: 14 residues. It was genomic DNA that served as the template for profiling TCR beta VDJ and CDR3. TCRdb recomputed calls from the reads with MiXCR, one row per CDR3 protein. Here the sample spans about 180,000 distinct CDR3 sequences, approximately 48% being singletons.

This chain links TRBV7-9 with TRBJ1-1; D is uncertain. The sample consisted of sorted CD4+, CD8+, or CD8+CD57+ T cells (not recorded which) from PBMCs. This TCR came from a human donor with aplastic anemia. CDR3 in amino acids: CASSLGSMKTEAFF. The CDR3 DNA sequence: TGTGCCAGCAGCTTAGGCAGCATGAAGACTGAAGCTTTCTTT.